This T cell receptor beta chain appears in the sequencing data of a study of T-cell reconstitution after alpha-beta-depleted transplantation in children. Unique molecular identifiers tagged the TCRbeta library. TCRdb recomputed calls from the PCR reads with MiXCR, one row per CDR3 protein. The data show more than 200,000 distinct CDR3 sequences, 7% to 9% seen once. V lost 3 bases and J lost 3, with 15 bases in between. CDR3 length: 15 amino acids. Looked up from germline, CDR1 is MGHRA and CDR2 is YSYEKL. General study results and limits: Expanded graft clones numbering several hundred reportedly gave rise to alpha-beta T cells about two months after transplant. TCRbeta diversity was high at day 60 in some patients (a result of surviving recipient T cells and thymic progenitors).

In its sample, this clonotype was seen a few times. What it recognizes is unknown. This material consisted of PBMCs, mostly from graft donor cells, taken 360 days after TCRalphabeta/CD19-depleted stem cell transplant. The V call is TRBV4-1, the J call TRBJ2-7, with D tentatively TRBD1 or TRBD2 (5 bases each). This receptor was taken from a male patient aged 2 to 9 who had a stem cell transplant for acute myeloid leukemia, so the T cells may come from the graft donor. Written as DNA, the CDR3 is TGCGCCAGCAGCCAGATGATTACGGGGCGCTACGAGCAGTACTTC. This encodes CASSQMITGRYEQYF.